Sequencing of this T cell receptor (beta chain) was carried out in a study of T cell responses to AZD1222 COVID-19 vaccine. Between the trimmed V and J ends, which lost 4 bases and 5 bases, there was a span of 15 bases. Germline CDR1 MNHEY, CDR2 SMNVEV (reference sequence). CDR3 length: 15 amino acids. Clones were read by immunoSEQ multiplex PCR, and TCRdb kept only the in-frame ones, dropping some. The profile covers approximately 110,000 clones, with 85% to 90% appearing a single time and 3.5% to 5% taken by the ten largest. This TCR was sampled from an adult in good health. The specimen was peripheral blood, collected on day 0 of AZD1222 vaccination. This chain joins TRBV27 and TRBJ1-3; weak D call: TRBD1 (6 bases). CDR3 bases: TGTGCCAGCAGTTGGGATGGGGGGGGCCGAAACACCATATATTTT. It translates to CASSWDGGGRNTIYF.